The clone carrying this T cell receptor beta chain is a singleton in its sample. The data originate from a study of blood T cell repertoires in COVID-19. TCRdb's copy holds only in-frame clones and misses some; the assay was immunoSEQ multiplex PCR. Of some 290,000 clones listed, approximately 89% are singletons. The germline gives CDR1 MNHEY, CDR2 SVGAGI. CDR3 length equals 14 residues. Trimming at V came to 6 bases and at J to 6 bases, leaving 4 bases not matched to a gene. Sequenced: peripheral blood. The receptor comes from a woman under 40 with COVID-19, enrolled during active disease. The chain couples TRBV6-5 to TRBJ1-5; the match to TRBD1 covers 11 bases. The CDR3 reads CASSRTGGIQPQHF. The CDR3 coding sequence is TGTGCCAGCAGCCGGACAGGGGGCATTCAGCCCCAGCATTTT.